Presented here are 14 T cell receptor beta chains from one specimen sequenced in a study of T cell changes during pregnancy in multiple sclerosis. Here immunoSEQ multiplex PCR was the method, and the copy in TCRdb shows in-frame clones only, minus some. This table has about 24,000 clones, under 95% appearing once. The sample in question was CD8+ T cells from peripheral blood mononuclear cells, obtained in the third trimester of pregnancy. Receptor source: a female donor in good health, enrolled as a control in a pregnancy study.

The V call is TRBV29-1, the J call TRBJ2-7; 7 bases fit TRBD2. The J segment lost 4 bases and the V segment lost 6 bases, leaving 12 bases of the junction unmatched. The CDR3 length is 14 residues. Germline-derived CDR1 and CDR2 are SQVTM and ANQGSEA. The CDR3 loop reads CSVGPSGTPYEQYF. In DNA form, the CDR3 reads TGCAGCGTCGGACCTAGCGGTACACCATACGAGCAGTACTTC.

V and J are TRBV4-1 and TRBJ2-1, with 7 bases that match TRBD2. The junction had 6 bases not matched to a gene; V was cut back by 0 bases and J by 4 bases. Germline V gene lookup returns CDR1 MGHRA and CDR2 YSYEKL. The CDR3 runs 16 residues. The CDR3 spells CASSQERSSGYNEQFF. CDR3 bases: TGCGCCAGCAGCCAAGAAAGGTCTAGCGGATACAATGAGCAGTTCTTC.

The chain is built from TRBV7-9 and TRBJ1-5; 7 bases are shared with TRBD1. V lost 5 bases, J lost 4 bases, and 2 bases stayed unmatched. The germline CDR1 and CDR2 sequences are SEHNR and FQNEAQ (reference sequence). The CDR3 consists of 13 residues. The CDR3 region is CASSGTENQPQHF. In DNA form, the CDR3 reads TGTGCCAGCAGCGGGACAGAAAATCAGCCCCAGCATTTT.

The chain is built from TRBV9 and TRBJ2-5, with TRBD2 matching over 10 bases. V was pared by 7 bases and J by 3 bases, with 12 bases of the junction left unmatched. From germline, CDR1 is SGDLS and CDR2 YYNGEE. CDR3 length: 16 amino acids. CDR3 protein: CASGTLAGENKETQYF. The CDR3 DNA reads as TGTGCCAGCGGAACCCTAGCGGGGGAGAATAAAGAGACCCAGTACTTC.

V is TRBV7-6 and J is TRBJ2-7, with D perhaps TRBD2 (6 bases). CDR1 is SGHVS and CDR2 is FNYEAQ in the germline V gene. This CDR3 has 14 amino acids. V was clipped by 5 bases and J by 2 bases, with 13 bases between them. CDR3 sequence reads: CASSDAPGAYEQYF. CDR3 DNA sequence: TGTGCCAGCAGCGACGCTCCGGGGGCCTACGAGCAGTACTTC.

The chain is built from TRBV15 and TRBJ1-2; D ambiguous. Germline CDR1 is LNHNV and CDR2 is YYDKDF (reference sequence). The CDR3 extends over 17 amino acids. Trimming left V 0 bases short and J 1 base short, with 15 bases between. CDR3 DNA sequence: TGTGCCACCAGCAGAGATGAAGCGGGAAAGATTAACTATGGCTACACCTTC. This sequence encodes CATSRDEAGKINYGYTF.

This clone was picked up one time. This chain connects TRBV4-1 to TRBJ2-7, with TRBD2 matching 9 bases. This CDR3 spans 15 amino acids. The V and J ends lost 5 bases and 2 bases, in that order; junction bases with no gene match: 7. Germline lookup yields CDR1 MGHRA and CDR2 YSYEKL. The CDR3 DNA reads as TGCGCCAGCAGCTTAGCGGGAGAGAGACCCTACGAGCAGTACTTC. Its translation is CASSLAGERPYEQYF.

This clone was picked up a small number of times. The rearrangement uses TRBV2 and TRBJ1-1; no firm D call. The CDR3 loop spans 13 amino acids. The germline V and J ends were trimmed by 2 bases and 3 bases, with 7 bases remaining between them. The V gene's germline CDR1 is SNHLY and CDR2 FYNNEI. The CDR3 is CASSESVYTEAFF. The CDR3 DNA follows: TGTGCCAGCAGTGAATCGGTTTACACTGAAGCTTTCTTT.

The chain couples TRBV11-2 to TRBJ2-3, with D perhaps TRBD2 (6 bases). The CDR3 contains 15 residues. Trimming shortened V by 2 bases and J by 4 bases, and 13 bases separated the two germline ends. Germline assignment: CDR1 SGHAT and CDR2 FQNNGV. CDR3 DNA: TGTGCCAGCAGCTTAATGGTGTGGGGGGCAGATACGCAGTATTTT. This sequence encodes CASSLMVWGADTQYF.

The chain has TRBV19 and TRBJ1-5; 9 bases line up with TRBD1. The CDR3 spans 15 residues. CDR1 is LNHDA and CDR2 is SQIVND in the germline V gene (reference sequence). The junction had 6 bases not matched to a gene; V was cut back by 9 bases and J by 0 bases. DNA for the CDR3: TGTGCCAGCAACGACAGGGGGTATAGCAATCAGCCCCAGCATTTT. Protein product: CASNDRGYSNQPQHF. The entire variable domain, with the rest obtained from reference TRBV19 and TRBJ1-5, is as follows: DGGITQSPKYLFRKEGQNVTLSCEQNLNHDAMYWYRQDPGQGLRLIYYSQIVNDFQKGDIAEGYSVSREKKESFPLTVTSAQKNPTAFYLCASNDRGYSNQPQHFGDGTRLSIL.

J is TRBJ2-7 and V is TRBV28; D uncertain. V lost 4 bases and J 3 bases, leaving 7 bases between the germline ends. In germline, CDR1 is MDHEN, CDR2 SYDVKM. The CDR3 is made up of 12 amino acids. The CDR3 here is CASSSYSYEQYF. The DNA for the CDR3 is TGTGCCAGCAGTTCATACAGCTACGAGCAGTACTTC.

This clone was picked up one time. The V call is TRBV5-5, the J call TRBJ2-6; perhaps TRBD1 as D (5 bases). Trimming shortened V by 3 bases and J by 4 bases, and 11 bases separated the two germline ends. CDR1 and CDR2 (germline): SGHKS, YYEKEE (reference sequence). The CDR3 length is 15 residues. The CDR3 loop reads CASSWARVGANVLTF. In DNA, the CDR3 is TGTGCCAGCAGCTGGGCCAGGGTCGGGGCCAACGTCCTGACTTTC.

The rearrangement uses TRBV27 and TRBJ2-1, with TRBD2 matching 9 bases. Germline assignment: CDR1 MNHEY and CDR2 SMNVEV (reference sequence). J gave up 10 bases and V 6 bases, and 10 bases lay outside the gene matches. This CDR3 is built from 14 residues. The DNA for the CDR3 is TGTGCCAGCAGGTTAGCGGGAGTGCTATTAGAGCAGTTCTTC. The encoded protein is CASRLAGVLLEQFF.

The rearrangement uses TRBV6-1 and TRBJ2-7, with D possibly TRBD1 on 5 matching bases. The CDR3 sequence is 14 residues long. V lost 6 bases, J lost 2 bases, and 14 bases lay in between. Germline CDR1 MNHNS, CDR2 SASEGT. DNA of the CDR3: TGTGCCAGCAGCCCTTGGGGCACTACCTACGAGCAGTACTTC. Residues: CASSPWGTTYEQYF.